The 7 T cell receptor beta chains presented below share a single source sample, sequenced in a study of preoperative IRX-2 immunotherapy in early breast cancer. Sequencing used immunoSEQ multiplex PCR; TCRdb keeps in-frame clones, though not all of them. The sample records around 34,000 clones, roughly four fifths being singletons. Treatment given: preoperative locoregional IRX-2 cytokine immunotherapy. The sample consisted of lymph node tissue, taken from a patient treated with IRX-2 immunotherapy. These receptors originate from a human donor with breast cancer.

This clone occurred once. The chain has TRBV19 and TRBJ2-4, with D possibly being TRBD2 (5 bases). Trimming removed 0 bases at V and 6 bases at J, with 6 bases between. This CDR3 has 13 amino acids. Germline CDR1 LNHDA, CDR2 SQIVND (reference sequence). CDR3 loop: CASSIDLANIQYF. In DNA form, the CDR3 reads TGTGCCAGTAGTATAGATCTAGCAAACATTCAGTACTTC.

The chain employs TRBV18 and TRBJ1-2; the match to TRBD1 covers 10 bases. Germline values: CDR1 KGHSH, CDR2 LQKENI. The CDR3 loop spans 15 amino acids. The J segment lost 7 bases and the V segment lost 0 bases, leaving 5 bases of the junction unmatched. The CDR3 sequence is CASSPPVDRGLGYTF. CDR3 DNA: TGTGCCAGCTCACCACCTGTTGACAGGGGGCTTGGCTACACCTTC. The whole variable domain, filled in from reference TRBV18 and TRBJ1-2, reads NAGVMQNPRHLVRRRGQEARLRCSPMKGHSHVYWYRQLPEEGLKFMVYLQKENIIDESGMPKERFSAEFPKEGPSILRIQQVVRGDSAAYFCASSPPVDRGLGYTFGSGTRLTVV.

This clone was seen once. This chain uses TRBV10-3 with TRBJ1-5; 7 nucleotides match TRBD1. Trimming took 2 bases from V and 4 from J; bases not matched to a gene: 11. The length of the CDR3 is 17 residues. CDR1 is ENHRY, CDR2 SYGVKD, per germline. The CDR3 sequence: CAISEPRGTALNQPQHF. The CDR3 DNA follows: TGTGCCATCAGTGAGCCCCGAGGGACAGCTCTTAATCAGCCCCAGCATTTT.

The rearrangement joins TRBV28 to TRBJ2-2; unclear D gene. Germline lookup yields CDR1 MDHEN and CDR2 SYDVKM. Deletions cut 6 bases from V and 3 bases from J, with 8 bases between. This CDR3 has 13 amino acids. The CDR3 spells CASRRPDTGELFF. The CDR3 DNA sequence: TGTGCCAGCAGAAGACCGGACACCGGGGAGCTGTTTTTT. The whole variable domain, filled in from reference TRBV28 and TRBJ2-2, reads DVKVTQSSRYLVKRTGEKVFLECVQDMDHENMFWYRQDPGLGLRLIYFSYDVKMKEKGDIPEGYSVSREKKERFSLILESASTNQTSMYLCASRRPDTGELFFGEGSRLTVL.

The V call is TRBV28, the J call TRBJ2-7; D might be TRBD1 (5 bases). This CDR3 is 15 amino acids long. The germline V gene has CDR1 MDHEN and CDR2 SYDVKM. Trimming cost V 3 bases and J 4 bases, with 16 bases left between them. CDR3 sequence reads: CASSLYRQPLYEQYF. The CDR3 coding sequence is TGTGCCAGCAGTTTGTATAGACAGCCTCTTTACGAGCAGTACTTC.

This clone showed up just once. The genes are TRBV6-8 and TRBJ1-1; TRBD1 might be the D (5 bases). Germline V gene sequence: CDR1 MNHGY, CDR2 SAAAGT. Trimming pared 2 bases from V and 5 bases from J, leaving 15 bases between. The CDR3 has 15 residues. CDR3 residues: CASSYTGFGLTEAFF. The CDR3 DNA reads TGTGCCAGCAGTTACACAGGTTTTGGTTTGACTGAAGCTTTCTTT.

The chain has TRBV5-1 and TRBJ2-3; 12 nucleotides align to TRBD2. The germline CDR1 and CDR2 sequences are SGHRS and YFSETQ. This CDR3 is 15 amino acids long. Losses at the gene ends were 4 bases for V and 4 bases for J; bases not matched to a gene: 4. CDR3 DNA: TGCGCCAGCAGCAGAGGGACTAGCGGGTCAGATACGCAGTATTTT. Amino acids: CASSRGTSGSDTQYF.